The source of this TCR beta chain is a study of blood T cell repertoires in COVID-19 (dated by TCRdb to the early 2020s). For context, the study as a whole: Collaborator samples came from the United States, Italy and Spain and covered acute and convalescent phases of COVID-19. A freely available public database, intended as a resource for researchers studying the immune response to SARS-CoV-2, is where the repertoires were released. The dataset comprised deeply sampled blood TCRbeta repertoires from subjects exposed to, actively infected with, or recovered from COVID-19. HLA class I and class II types, where available, came from metadata supplied by the sample provider rather than from assay-based typing. The material from the prospective study consisted of cDNA or gDNA derived from T cells, B-cell-depleted T cells, or PBMCs. Samples were obtained from the ongoing ImmuneRACE study (first 160 participants) and from over a thousand subjects provided by 6 global collaborators. Sample metadata almost always included a de-identified subject ID, COVID-19 status, age in years and sex.

Each collaborating institution followed its own protocols to collect whole blood in K2EDTA tubes. Collaborator samples were shipped for TCRbeta analysis as frozen whole blood, isolated PBMCs, or DNA extracted from either sample type. CDR1 and CDR2, per the germline V gene, are MNHEY and SVGAGI. The CDR3 sequence holds 13 residues, the cysteine and phenylalanine included. Only the CDR3 part of the read is kept: 39 bases, read in frame from the first base. The junction carries 13 bases between V and J, which are trimmed by 4 bases and 7 bases respectively. This clone was seen once. It has no known antigen specificity. Per-base quality was not reported, and no clone a single base away is much larger than it. The research as a whole found: How much clinical and demographic metadata was included differed by source and by participant, and the metadata was provided uncurated.

The immunoSEQ Assay, a bias-controlled multiplex PCR, was used to amplify TCRbeta CDR3 regions from genomic DNA. The paper's data handling went like this. Within the assay, amplification of reference gene primers was used to estimate how many nucleated cells each sample contained. To quantify the absolute abundance of each unique TCRbeta CDR3 rearrangement, sequence reads were collapsed and filtered. For each sample, productive Simpson clonality was calculated by taking the square root of Simpson's diversity index across productive rearrangements. In TCRdb, the immuneACCESS table is reduced to in-frame sequences with V and J assigned. These tables do not hold every clone; where another copy was compared, an unresolved V gene accounts for under half, and the others remain unexplained. V, J and clone size derive from that table, while D and trimming were established from the DNA sequence. The sample records about 200,000 clones, more than 75% of which are singletons. The ten most abundant clones make up around 5.2% of the sample.

The sample comprised peripheral blood. This TCR derives from a woman at least 80 years old with acute or convalescent COVID-19. The sequence joins TRBV6-5 to TRBJ1-1; no D segment can be confidently identified. The CDR3 region reads CASSSLHANEAFF. In nucleotide form, the sequence is TGTGCCAGCAGTTCCCTGCACGCTAATGAAGCTTTCTTT.